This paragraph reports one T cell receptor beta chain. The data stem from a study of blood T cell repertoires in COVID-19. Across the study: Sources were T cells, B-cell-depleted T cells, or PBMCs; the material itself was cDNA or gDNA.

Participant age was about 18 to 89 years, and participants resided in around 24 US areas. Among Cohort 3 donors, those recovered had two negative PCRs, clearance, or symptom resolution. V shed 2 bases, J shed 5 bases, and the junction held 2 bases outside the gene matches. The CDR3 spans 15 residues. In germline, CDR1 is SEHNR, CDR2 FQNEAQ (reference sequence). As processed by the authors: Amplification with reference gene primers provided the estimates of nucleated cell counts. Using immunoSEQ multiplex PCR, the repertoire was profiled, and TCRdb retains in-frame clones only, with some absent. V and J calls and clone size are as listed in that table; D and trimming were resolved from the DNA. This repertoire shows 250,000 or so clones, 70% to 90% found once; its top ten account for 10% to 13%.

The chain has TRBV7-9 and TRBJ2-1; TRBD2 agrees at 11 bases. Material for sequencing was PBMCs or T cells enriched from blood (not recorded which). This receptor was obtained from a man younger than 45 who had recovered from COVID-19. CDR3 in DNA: TGTGCCAGCAGCTTATTACTAGCGGGGGACAATGAGCAGTTCTTC. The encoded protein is CASSLLLAGDNEQFF.